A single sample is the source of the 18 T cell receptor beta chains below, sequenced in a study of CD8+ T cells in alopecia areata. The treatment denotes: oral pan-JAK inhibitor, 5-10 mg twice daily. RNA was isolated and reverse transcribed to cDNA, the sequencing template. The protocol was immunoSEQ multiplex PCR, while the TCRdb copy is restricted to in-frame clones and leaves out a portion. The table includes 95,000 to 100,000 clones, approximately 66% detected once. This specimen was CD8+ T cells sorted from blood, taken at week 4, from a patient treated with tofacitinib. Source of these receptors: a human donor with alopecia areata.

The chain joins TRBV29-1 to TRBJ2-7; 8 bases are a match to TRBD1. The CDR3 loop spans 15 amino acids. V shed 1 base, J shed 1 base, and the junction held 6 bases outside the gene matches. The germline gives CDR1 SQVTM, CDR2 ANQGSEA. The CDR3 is CSVEGPGQDSYEQYF. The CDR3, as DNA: TGCAGCGTTGAAGGGCCGGGACAGGATTCCTACGAGCAGTACTTC.

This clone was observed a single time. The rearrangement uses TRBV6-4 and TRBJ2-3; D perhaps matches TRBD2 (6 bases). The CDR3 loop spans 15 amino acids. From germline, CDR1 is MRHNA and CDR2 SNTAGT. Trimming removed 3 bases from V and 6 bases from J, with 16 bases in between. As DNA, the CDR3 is TGTGCCAGCAGTGAGGGGCAGGGAGGTGCTGATACGCAGTATTTT. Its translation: CASSEGQGGADTQYF.

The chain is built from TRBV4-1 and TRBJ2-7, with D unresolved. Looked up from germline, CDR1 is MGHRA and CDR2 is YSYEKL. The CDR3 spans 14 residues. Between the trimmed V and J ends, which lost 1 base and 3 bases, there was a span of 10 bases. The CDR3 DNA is TGCGCCAGCAGCCAAGTGGAGAGCAACTACGAGCAGTACTTC. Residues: CASSQVESNYEQYF.

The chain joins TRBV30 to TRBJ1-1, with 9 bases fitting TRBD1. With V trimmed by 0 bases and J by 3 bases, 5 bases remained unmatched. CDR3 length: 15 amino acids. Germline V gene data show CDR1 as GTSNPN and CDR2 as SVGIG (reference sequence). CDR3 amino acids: CAWSVIRTGDTEAFF. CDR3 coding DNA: TGTGCCTGGAGTGTAATCCGGACAGGGGACACTGAAGCTTTCTTT. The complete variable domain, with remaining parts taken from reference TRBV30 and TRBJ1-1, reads SQTIHQWPATLVQPVGSPLSLECTVEGTSNPNLYWYRQAAGRGLQLLFYSVGIGQISSEVPQNLSASRPQDRQFILSSKKLLLSDSGFYLCAWSVIRTGDTEAFFGQGTRLTVV.

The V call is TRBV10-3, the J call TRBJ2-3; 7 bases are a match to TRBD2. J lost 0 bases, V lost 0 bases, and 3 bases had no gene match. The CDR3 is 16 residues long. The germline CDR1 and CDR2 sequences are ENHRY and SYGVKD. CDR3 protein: CAISESPAGSTDTQYF. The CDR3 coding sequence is TGTGCCATCAGTGAGTCCCCAGCGGGAAGCACAGATACGCAGTATTTT.

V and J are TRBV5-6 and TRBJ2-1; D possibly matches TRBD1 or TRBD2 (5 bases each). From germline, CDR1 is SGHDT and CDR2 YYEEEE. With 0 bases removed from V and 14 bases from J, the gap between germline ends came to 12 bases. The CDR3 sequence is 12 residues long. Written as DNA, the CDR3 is TGTGCCAGCAGCTTGGGGGGCGAGGGAAAGTTCTTC. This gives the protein CASSLGGEGKFF.

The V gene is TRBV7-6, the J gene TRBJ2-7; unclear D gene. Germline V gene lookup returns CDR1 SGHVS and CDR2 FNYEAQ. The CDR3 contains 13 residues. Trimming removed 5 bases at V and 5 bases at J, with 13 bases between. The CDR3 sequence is CASSQDPMDEQYF. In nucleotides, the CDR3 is TGTGCCAGCAGCCAGGACCCAATGGACGAGCAGTACTTC.

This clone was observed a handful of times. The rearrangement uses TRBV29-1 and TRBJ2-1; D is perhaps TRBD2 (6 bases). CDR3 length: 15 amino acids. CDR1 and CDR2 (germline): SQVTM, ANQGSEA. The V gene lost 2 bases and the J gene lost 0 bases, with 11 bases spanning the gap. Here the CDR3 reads CSVEWLASSYNEQFF. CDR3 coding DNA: TGCAGCGTTGAATGGCTAGCGAGCTCCTACAATGAGCAGTTCTTC.

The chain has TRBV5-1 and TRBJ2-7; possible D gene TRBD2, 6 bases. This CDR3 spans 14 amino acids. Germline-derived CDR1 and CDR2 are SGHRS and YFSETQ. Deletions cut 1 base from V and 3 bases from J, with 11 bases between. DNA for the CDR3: TGCGCCAGCAGCTTGAGTGGCGGGAACTACGAGCAGTACTTC. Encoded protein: CASSLSGGNYEQYF.

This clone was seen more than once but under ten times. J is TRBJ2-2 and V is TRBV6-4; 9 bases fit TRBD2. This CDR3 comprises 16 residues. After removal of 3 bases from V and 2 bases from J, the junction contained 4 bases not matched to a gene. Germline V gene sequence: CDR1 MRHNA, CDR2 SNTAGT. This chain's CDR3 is CASSELAGANTGELFF. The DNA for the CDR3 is TGTGCCAGCAGTGAATTAGCGGGAGCTAACACCGGGGAGCTGTTTTTT.

In nucleotides, the CDR3 is TGTGCCAGCAGCTTCGGCGGGGGTCAGCCCCAGCATTTT. This gives the protein CASSFGGGQPQHF. This chain connects TRBV13 to TRBJ1-5; D may be TRBD1 (5 bases). The CDR3 has 13 residues. Germline V gene sequence: CDR1 PRHDT, CDR2 FYEKMQ (reference sequence). V gave up 3 bases and J gave up 6 bases, with 9 bases separating them.

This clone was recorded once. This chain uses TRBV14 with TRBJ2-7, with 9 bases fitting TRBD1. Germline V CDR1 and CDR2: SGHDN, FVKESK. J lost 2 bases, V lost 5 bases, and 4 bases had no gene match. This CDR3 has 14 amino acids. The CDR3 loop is CASSIGTGTYEQYF. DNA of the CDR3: TGTGCCAGCAGCATCGGGACAGGGACCTACGAGCAGTACTTC.

The CDR3 nucleotides read TGTGCCAGCAGCGTGGGGTCTAGCAGAACCTACGAGCAGTACTTC. It codes for CASSVGSSRTYEQYF. This chain joins TRBV9 and TRBJ2-7; the D gene is possibly TRBD2 (5 bases). The V gene's germline CDR1 is SGDLS and CDR2 YYNGEE. The CDR3 covers 15 residues. The V end was cut by 2 bases, the J end by 2 bases, with 14 bases between.

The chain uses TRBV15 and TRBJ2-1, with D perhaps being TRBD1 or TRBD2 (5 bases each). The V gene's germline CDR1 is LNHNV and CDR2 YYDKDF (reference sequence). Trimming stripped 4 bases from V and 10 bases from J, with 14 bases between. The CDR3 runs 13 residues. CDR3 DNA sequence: TGTGCCACCAGCACCGTTCGGGGCCGGGAGCAGTTCTTC. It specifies CATSTVRGREQFF.

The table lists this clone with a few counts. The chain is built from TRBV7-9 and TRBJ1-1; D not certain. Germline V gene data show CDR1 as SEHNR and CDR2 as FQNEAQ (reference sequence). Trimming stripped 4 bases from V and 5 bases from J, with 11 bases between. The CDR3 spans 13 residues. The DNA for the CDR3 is TGTGCCAGCAGCTCGCCTTCCTGGACTGAAGCTTTCTTT. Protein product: CASSSPSWTEAFF.

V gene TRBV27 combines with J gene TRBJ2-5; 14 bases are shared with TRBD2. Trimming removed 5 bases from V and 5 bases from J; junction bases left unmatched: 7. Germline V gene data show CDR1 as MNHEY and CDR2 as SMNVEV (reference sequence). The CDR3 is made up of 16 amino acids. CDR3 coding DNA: TGTGCCAGCAGTGTGACTAGCGGGGGGGCTTGGGAGACCCAGTACTTC. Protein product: CASSVTSGGAWETQYF.

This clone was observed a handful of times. The CDR3 DNA sequence: TGCAGCGCCCGTAGCCAGTACTATGGCTACACCTTC. Its translation is CSARSQYYGYTF. The V gene is TRBV29-1, the J gene TRBJ1-2; D remains unclear. V dropped 7 bases and J dropped 3 bases, with 12 bases sitting between them. Germline V gives CDR1 SQVTM, CDR2 ANQGSEA. This CDR3 spans 12 amino acids.

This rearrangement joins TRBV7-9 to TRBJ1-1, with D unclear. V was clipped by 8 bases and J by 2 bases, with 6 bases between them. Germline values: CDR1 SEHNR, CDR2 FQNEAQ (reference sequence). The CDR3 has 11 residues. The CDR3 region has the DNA TGTGCCAGCCCCATCAACACTGAAGCTTTCTTT. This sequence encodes CASPINTEAFF.